This TCR beta chain was observed in a study of shared clonotypes between healthy human individuals. Study-wide findings and caveats: Despite large depth, rarefaction showed incomplete sorted-subset sequencing. The small donor group covered limited genetic and exposure diversity. Between a few donors, naive CD4 clonotypes were shared at a level of around 4.8%.

For every subset, genomic DNA was evenly distributed across several immunoSEQ plates. Here immunoSEQ multiplex PCR was the method, and the copy in TCRdb shows in-frame clones only, minus some. The sample consists of about 2.1 million clones, just over 90% of them appearing once. The CDR3 is made up of 13 amino acids. Germline V lookup: CDR1 SQVTM, CDR2 ANQGSEA. Between the trimmed V and J ends, which lost 3 bases and 1 base, there was a span of 9 bases. On this clone itself: No antigen is known for it.

The naive CD8 fraction comprised CD45RO-negative cells positively selected for CCR7 and excluded terminally differentiated effector memory CD45RA+ cells. The receptor was derived from a man aged 18 to 35 in good health. Some clones in this sample may be carry-over from other donors' samples. V is TRBV29-1 and J is TRBJ1-1; D might be TRBD1 (5 bases). Material for sequencing was naive CD8+ T cells from PBMCs. The CDR3 coding sequence is TGCAGCGTTGACGGGGGGACGAACACTGAAGCTTTCTTT. It encodes CSVDGGTNTEAFF.